This T cell receptor beta chain is drawn from a study of cytomegalovirus exposure and HLA in healthy donors. Whole-study context: The 120 or so validation repertoires used the same platform as the roughly 670 first-cohort repertoires, a later analysis reported.

Trimming at V came to 5 bases and at J to 3 bases, leaving 12 bases not matched to a gene. Germline CDR1 SEHNR, CDR2 FQNEAQ (reference sequence). This CDR3 has 16 residues. This table comes from immunoSEQ multiplex PCR, and its TCRdb copy is limited to in-frame clones, with some not included. The sample lists fewer than 75,000 clones; around 95% were seen once. Details on this clone: Its specificity is unknown.

Broader study findings: Generally TCR sequences proved uncommon, though certain public TCRs appeared in numerous donors.

The clonotype was recovered from a young man in good health and CMV-seronegative. The sample was PBMCs. This chain joins TRBV7-9 and TRBJ2-7; 8 bases agree with TRBD1. The CDR3 nucleotides are TGTGCCAGCAGCCCGAAGCCCCAGGGACAGGTCTACGAGCAGTACTTC. Translation gives CASSPKPQGQVYEQYF. The full variable domain, in which reference TRBV7-9 and TRBJ2-7 provide the parts outside the CDR3, is DTGVSQNPRHKITKRGQNVTFRCDPISEHNRLYWYRQTLGQGPEFLTYFQNEAQLEKSRLLSDRFSAERPKGSFSTLEIQRTEQGDSAMYLCASSPKPQGQVYEQYFGPGTRLTVT.